The T cell receptor (beta chain) under discussion was sequenced for a study of CD8 T cells in Susac syndrome. RNA amounts of about 0.45 to 1 ug underwent reverse transcription with random hexamers. Amplification of TCR beta CDR3 across 54 Vbeta and 13 Jbeta was performed with immunoSEQ multiplex PCR. TCRdb reprocessed the immunoSEQ multiplex PCR reads via MiXCR and lists one record per CDR3 protein. The profile covers 150,000 to 250,000 distinct CDR3 sequences, with nearly 95% appearing a single time and approximately 0.097% taken by the ten largest. Germline-derived CDR1 and CDR2 are DFQATT and SNEGSKA (reference sequence). This CDR3 contains 13 residues. Trimming at V came to 6 bases and at J to 5 bases, leaving 7 bases not matched to a gene. The multiple sclerosis controls, all treatment-naive patients, had relapsing-remitting disease that was stable or active. FACS was used to enrich TEMRA cells, whereas the CD8+ and CD4+ T cells were obtained by negative isolation.

The source of this sequence is a human donor with multiple sclerosis. The sample was CD4+ T cells from PBMCs. V usage is TRBV20-1 and J usage is TRBJ2-7; 10 bases are a match to TRBD2. The CDR3, as DNA: TGCAGTGCCCCAAAGCGGGAGGGTGACGAGCAGTACTTC. This encodes CSAPKREGDEQYF.